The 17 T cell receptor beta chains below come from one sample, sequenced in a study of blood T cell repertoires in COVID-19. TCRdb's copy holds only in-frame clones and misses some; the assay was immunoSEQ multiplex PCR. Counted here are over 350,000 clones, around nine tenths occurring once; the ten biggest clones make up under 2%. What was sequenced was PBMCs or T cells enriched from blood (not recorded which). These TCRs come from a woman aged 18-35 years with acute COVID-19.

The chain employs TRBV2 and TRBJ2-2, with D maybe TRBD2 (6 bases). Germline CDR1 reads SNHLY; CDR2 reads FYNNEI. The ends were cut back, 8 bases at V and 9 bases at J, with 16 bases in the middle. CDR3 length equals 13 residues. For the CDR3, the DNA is TGTGCCAGCCACACCCCGGAGGGGAGGGAGCTGTTTTTT. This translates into CASHTPEGRELFF. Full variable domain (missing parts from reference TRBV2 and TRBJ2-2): EPEVTQTPSHQVTQMGQEVILRCVPISNHLYFYWYRQILGQKVEFLVSFYNNEISEKSEIFDDQFSVERPDGSNFTLKIRSTKLEDSAMYFCASHTPEGRELFFGEGSRLTVL.

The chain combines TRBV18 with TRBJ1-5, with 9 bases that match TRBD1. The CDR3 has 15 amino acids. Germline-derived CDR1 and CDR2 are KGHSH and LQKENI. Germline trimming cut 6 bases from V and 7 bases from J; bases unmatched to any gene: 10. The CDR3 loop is CASSLLGTGLQPQHF. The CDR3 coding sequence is TGTGCCAGCTCCCTCTTAGGGACAGGGCTCCAGCCCCAGCATTTT.

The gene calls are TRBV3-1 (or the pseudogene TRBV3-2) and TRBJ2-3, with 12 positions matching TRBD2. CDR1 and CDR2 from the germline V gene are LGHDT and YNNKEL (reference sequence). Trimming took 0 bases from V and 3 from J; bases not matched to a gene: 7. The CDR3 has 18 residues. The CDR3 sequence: CASSQDILAGGPTDTQYF. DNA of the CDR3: TGTGCCAGCAGCCAAGACATACTAGCGGGGGGCCCAACAGATACGCAGTATTTT.

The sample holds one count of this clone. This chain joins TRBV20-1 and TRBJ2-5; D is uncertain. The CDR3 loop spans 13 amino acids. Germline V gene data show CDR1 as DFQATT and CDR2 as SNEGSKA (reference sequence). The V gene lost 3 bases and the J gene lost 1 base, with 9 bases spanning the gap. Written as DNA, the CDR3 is TGCAGTGCTAGTTCCAGGATCCAAGAGACCCAGTACTTC. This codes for CSASSRIQETQYF.

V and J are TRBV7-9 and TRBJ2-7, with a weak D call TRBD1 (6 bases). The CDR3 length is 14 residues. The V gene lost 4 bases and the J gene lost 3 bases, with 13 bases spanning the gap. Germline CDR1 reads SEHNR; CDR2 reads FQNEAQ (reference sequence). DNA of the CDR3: TGTGCCAGCAGCTCGGACAGAGACGTCTACGAGCAGTACTTC. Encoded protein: CASSSDRDVYEQYF.

CDR3 coding DNA: TGCGCCAGCACCCAGACAGGCTATGGCTACACCTTC. Its translation is CASTQTGYGYTF. V usage is TRBV5-1 and J usage is TRBJ1-2; TRBD1 might be the D (6 bases). The V and J ends lost 6 bases and 4 bases respectively, with 10 bases between them. Per germline, CDR1 SGHRS and CDR2 YFSETQ. The CDR3 runs 12 residues. The variable domain in full, completed from reference TRBV5-1 and TRBJ1-2, reads KAGVTQTPRYLIKTRGQQVTLSCSPISGHRSVSWYQQTPGQGLQFLFEYFSETQRNKGNFPGRFSGRQFSNSRSEMNVSTLELGDSALYLCASTQTGYGYTFGSGTRLTVV.

The CDR3 protein is CASSEEEGNYGYTF. The CDR3 DNA sequence: TGTGCCAGCAGTGAAGAGGAGGGTAACTATGGCTACACCTTC. The chain combines TRBV6-1 with TRBJ1-2, with unresolved D. The length of the CDR3 is 14 residues. The germline V gene encodes CDR1 MNHNS and CDR2 SASEGT. V dropped 1 base and J dropped 1 base, with 7 bases sitting between them.

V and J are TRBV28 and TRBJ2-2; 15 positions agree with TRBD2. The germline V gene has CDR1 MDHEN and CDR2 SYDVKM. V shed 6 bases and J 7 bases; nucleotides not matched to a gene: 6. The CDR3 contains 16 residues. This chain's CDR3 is CASSLGLAGGGGELFF. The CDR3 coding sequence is TGTGCCAGCAGCCTCGGACTAGCGGGAGGGGGCGGGGAGCTGTTTTTT.

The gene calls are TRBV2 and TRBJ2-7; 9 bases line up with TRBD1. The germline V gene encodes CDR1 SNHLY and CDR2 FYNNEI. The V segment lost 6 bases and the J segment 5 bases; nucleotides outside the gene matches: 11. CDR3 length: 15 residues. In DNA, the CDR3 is TGTGCCAGCAGGAACGTAGGGACAGGGTCAGACGAGCAGTACTTC. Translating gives CASRNVGTGSDEQYF.

The CDR3 region has the DNA TGTGCCATCAGTGGCCTAGCGGGAATTAGAGAGCAGTACTTC. Translated, it gives CAISGLAGIREQYF. This chain connects TRBV10-3 to TRBJ2-7, with 9 bases lining up with TRBD2. The CDR3 runs to 14 residues. Germline V lookup: CDR1 ENHRY, CDR2 SYGVKD. V lost 4 bases, J lost 7 bases, and 8 bases stayed unmatched.

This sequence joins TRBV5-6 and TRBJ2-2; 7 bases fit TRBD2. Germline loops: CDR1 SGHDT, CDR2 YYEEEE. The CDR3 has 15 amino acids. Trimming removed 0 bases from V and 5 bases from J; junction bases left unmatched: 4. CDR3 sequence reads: CASSLAGAGTGELFF. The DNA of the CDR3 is TGTGCCAGCAGCTTGGCGGGAGCGGGGACCGGGGAGCTGTTTTTT.

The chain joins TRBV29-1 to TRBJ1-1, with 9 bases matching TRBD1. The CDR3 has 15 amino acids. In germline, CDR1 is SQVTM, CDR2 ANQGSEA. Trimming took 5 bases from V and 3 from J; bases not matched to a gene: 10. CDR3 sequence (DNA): TGCAGCGTTAAAGGACAGGGGACCGGAGACACTGAAGCTTTCTTT. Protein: CSVKGQGTGDTEAFF.

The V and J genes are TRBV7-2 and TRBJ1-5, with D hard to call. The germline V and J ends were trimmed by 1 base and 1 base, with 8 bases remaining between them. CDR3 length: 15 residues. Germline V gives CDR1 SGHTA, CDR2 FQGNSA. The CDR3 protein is CASSLVQASNQPQHF. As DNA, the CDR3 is TGTGCCAGCAGCTTAGTGCAGGCCAGCAATCAGCCCCAGCATTTT.

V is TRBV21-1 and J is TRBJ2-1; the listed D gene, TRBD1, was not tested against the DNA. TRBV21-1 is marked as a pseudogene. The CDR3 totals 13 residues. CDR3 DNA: TGTGCCAGCAAGACACCCTCCTACAATGAGCAGTTCTTC. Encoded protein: CASKTPSYNEQFF.

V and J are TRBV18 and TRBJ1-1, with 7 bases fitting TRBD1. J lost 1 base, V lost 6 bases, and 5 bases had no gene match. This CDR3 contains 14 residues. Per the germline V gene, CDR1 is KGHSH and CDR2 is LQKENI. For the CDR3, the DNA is TGTGCCAGCTCGTCGACAGGGACGAACACTGAAGCTTTCTTT. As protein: CASSSTGTNTEAFF.

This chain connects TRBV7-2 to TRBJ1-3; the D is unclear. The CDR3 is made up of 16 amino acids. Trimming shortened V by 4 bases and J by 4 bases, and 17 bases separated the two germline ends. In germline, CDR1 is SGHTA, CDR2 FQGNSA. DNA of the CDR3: TGTGCCAGCAGCTACCGGGATCCCGGAACGGGAAACACCATATATTTT. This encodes CASSYRDPGTGNTIYF.

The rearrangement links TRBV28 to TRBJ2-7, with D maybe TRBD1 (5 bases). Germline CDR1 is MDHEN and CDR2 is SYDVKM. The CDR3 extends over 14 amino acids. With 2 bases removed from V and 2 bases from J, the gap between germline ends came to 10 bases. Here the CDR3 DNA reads TGTGCCAGCAGTTTAGTAGGACATACCTACGAGCAGTACTTC. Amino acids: CASSLVGHTYEQYF.